This T cell receptor (beta chain) comes out of a study of blood T cells in healthy people across ages (dated by TCRdb to between 2014 and 2017). About the full investigation: Template switching captured roughly one uniquely barcoded TCR beta cDNA molecule per two T cells in model experiments. Two additional independent replicas of 1 million unique cDNA reads from the same blood draw were analyzed for two donors (one aged 18 to 30 and one aged 80 or older). The donors were split into four age groups: young (average 16 years), middle-aged (39), aged (more than 60) and long-lived (approximately 80). Age-related changes in TCR beta repertoire diversity were measured in the study by deep sequencing normalized with unique cDNA molecular identifiers. To avoid experimental bias, donors of different ages were randomly spread across the sequencing lanes. What the work shows at the level of the full study, not this receptor alone: Compared with the aged group, the long-lived group had more naive CD4+ T cells, fewer expanded clones and increased TCR diversity, suggesting age selection. Total diversity estimates from one million sequenced T cells were considered lower bounds and underestimates. Because donor CMV infection status was unknown, age-related changes in expanded clonotypes were potentially confounded. Bulk unsorted PBMC profiling prevented conclusive comparison of naive and antigen-experienced compartments. Observed TCR beta diversity per million T cells fell roughly linearly with age, and a significant reduction was already apparent by age approximately 40. Observed TCR beta diversity correlated strongly with the percentage of naive T cells measured by flow cytometry.

The donors were about 40 Caucasian individuals from Russia, aged about 6 to 100 years, who were systemically healthy. Each donor gave 8 to 10 milliliters of peripheral blood, drawn into EDTA-treated Vacutainer tubes. Ficoll-Paque density-gradient centrifugation was used to isolate PBMCs, with at least 6.5 million per sample. Total RNA, at least 5 micrograms per sample, was extracted from PBMCs with Trizol reagent. The percentages of naive CD45RAhigh/CD27high T cells were determined by flow cytometry on a PBMC aliquot from every donor. Library preparation was by 5' RACE. Sequencing took place on an Illumina HiSeq 2500. A second PCR of roughly 7 to 12 cycles was performed with a sample-barcoded 5' primer and a J-beta primer mix. A template-switch 5' adaptor carrying 12 random nucleotides introduced a unique molecular identifier onto each TCR beta cDNA molecule. Each sample yielded at least 3 million CDR3-containing paired-end reads. All of the RNA was converted into first-strand cDNA using the Mint cDNA synthesis kit, with a TRBC-specific oligonucleotide serving as the primer. After uracil-DNA glycosylase treatment, a first 18-cycle PCR used universal primers M1SS and BC2_uni_R on all cDNA. The study's processing was this. Normalization of each sample was performed by random selection of 1 million high-quality reads, each carrying a distinct molecular identifier. Reads with shared molecular identifiers were discarded instead of being binned into consensus sequences. MiTCR, set to a Q25 quality threshold and the strictest error-elimination algorithm, was used for CDR3 identification, clonotype clustering and error correction. Lower-bound total TCR beta diversity was estimated with a nonparametric unseen species model using Euler transformation. TCRdb trimmed public reads at Q25 via fastp, called clones via MiXCR and kept in-frame beta chains. All rows with the same CDR3 protein become a single entry with the most common DNA and genes. The V and J calls were not made by the authors but by TCRdb's processing. The sample has roughly 1,300,000 distinct CDR3 sequences on record, approximately 63% of them singletons. The ten biggest clones cover approximately 7% of the sample.

Ends trimmed: V by 0 bases, J by 3 bases; bases unmatched to a gene: 4. The CDR3 runs 15 residues from the cysteine to the phenylalanine. Solely the CDR3 DNA is kept, with 45 bases framed from the first base. The germline V gene (reference sequence) supplies CDR1 DFQATT and CDR2 SNEGSKA. Of note for this clonotype: There is no known antigen for this receptor. No much larger clonotype is one base removed from it; base qualities were not supplied.

The chain is encoded by TRBV20-1 joined to TRBJ2-1; 8 central nucleotides agree with TRBD2. The sample was blood. The TCR comes from a man between 18 and 35 years old in good health. Read as DNA, the sequence is TGCAGTGCTAGAGATAGCGGGACTTACTACAATGAGCAGTTCTTC. This encodes CSARDSGTYYNEQFF.